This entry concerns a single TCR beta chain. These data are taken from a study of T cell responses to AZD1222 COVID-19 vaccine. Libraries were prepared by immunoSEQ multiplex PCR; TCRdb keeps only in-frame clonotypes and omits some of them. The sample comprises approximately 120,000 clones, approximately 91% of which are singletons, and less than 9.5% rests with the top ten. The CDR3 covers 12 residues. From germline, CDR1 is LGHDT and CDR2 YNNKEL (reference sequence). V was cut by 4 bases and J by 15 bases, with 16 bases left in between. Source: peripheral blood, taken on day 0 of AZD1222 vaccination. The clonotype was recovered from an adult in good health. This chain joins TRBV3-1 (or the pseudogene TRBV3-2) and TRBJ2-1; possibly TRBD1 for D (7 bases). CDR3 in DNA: TGTGCCAGCAGCCCCCGGCCAGGGGGGCGGTTCTTC. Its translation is CASSPRPGGRFF.